What follows is one TCR beta chain and its context. In this sample, this clone turned up a few times. The target of this receptor is not known. No quality values exist for individual bases; no much larger clone is one base distant. TCRbeta CDR3 regions were amplified from genomic DNA by means of the immunoSEQ Assay, a bias-controlled multiplex PCR. The original pipeline was this. The number of nucleated cells in each sample was estimated by amplification of reference gene primers within the assay. Sequence reads were collapsed and filtered to measure the absolute abundance of every unique TCRbeta CDR3 rearrangement. For each sample, productive Simpson clonality was calculated as the square root of Simpson's diversity index over productive rearrangements. The table was pulled from immuneACCESS by TCRdb, which kept in-frame rearrangements only. Such tables lose some clones; where checked, under half of the loss comes from unresolved V genes, and the rest has no known cause. The DNA was the basis for D and trimming; V, J and clone size are from that table. This sample comprises 200,000 or so clones, less than 90% of them detected only once. Of the sample, less than 6.5% falls within the top ten clones.

As encoded in the germline V gene, CDR1 is SNHLY while CDR2 is FYNNEI. Including the terminal cysteine and phenylalanine, the CDR3 comprises 13 residues. Of all the DNA, just the CDR3 is kept, 39 bases in frame from base 1. V is shortened by 10 bases, J by 8 bases, and the region joining them spans 17 bases. The record originates from a study of blood T cell repertoires in COVID-19 (TCRdb year 2020). Context from the whole study: Samples from collaborators originated in the United States, Italy and Spain and spanned both the acute and convalescent phases of COVID-19. The material from the prospective study consisted of cDNA or gDNA derived from T cells, B-cell-depleted T cells, or PBMCs. Deeply sampled blood TCRbeta repertoires from subjects exposed to, actively infected with, or recovered from COVID-19 were included in the dataset. The repertoires were made available in a free public database intended to serve as a resource for research on the immune response to SARS-CoV-2. Samples came from the ongoing ImmuneRACE study (first 160 participants) plus 1,254 subjects from 6 global collaborators. A de-identified subject ID, COVID-19 status, age in years and sex were almost always included in the sample metadata. Where HLA class I and class II types were available, the types were taken from metadata supplied by the sample provider, not from assay-based typing.

Another Seattle source contributed samples from volunteer blood donors who had recovered from COVID-19. Whole blood was collected in K2EDTA tubes by collaborating institutions according to the institutions' own protocols. For TCRbeta analysis, collaborators shipped samples as frozen whole blood, isolated PBMCs, or DNA extracted from either of those sample types. Points the paper makes about the study in general: How much clinical and demographic metadata was included differed by source and by participant, and the metadata was provided uncurated.

The V and J segments used are TRBV2 and TRBJ1-4; TRBD1 is a possible D gene, resting on 5 matching bases. The TCR sequence derives from a woman aged 55-69 years who had recovered from COVID-19. The sequenced sample consisted of peripheral blood. At the DNA level, the sequence is TGTGCCACCGCTCAGGGAACAGAGGAAAAACTGTTTTTT. Translated, it gives CATAQGTEEKLFF.